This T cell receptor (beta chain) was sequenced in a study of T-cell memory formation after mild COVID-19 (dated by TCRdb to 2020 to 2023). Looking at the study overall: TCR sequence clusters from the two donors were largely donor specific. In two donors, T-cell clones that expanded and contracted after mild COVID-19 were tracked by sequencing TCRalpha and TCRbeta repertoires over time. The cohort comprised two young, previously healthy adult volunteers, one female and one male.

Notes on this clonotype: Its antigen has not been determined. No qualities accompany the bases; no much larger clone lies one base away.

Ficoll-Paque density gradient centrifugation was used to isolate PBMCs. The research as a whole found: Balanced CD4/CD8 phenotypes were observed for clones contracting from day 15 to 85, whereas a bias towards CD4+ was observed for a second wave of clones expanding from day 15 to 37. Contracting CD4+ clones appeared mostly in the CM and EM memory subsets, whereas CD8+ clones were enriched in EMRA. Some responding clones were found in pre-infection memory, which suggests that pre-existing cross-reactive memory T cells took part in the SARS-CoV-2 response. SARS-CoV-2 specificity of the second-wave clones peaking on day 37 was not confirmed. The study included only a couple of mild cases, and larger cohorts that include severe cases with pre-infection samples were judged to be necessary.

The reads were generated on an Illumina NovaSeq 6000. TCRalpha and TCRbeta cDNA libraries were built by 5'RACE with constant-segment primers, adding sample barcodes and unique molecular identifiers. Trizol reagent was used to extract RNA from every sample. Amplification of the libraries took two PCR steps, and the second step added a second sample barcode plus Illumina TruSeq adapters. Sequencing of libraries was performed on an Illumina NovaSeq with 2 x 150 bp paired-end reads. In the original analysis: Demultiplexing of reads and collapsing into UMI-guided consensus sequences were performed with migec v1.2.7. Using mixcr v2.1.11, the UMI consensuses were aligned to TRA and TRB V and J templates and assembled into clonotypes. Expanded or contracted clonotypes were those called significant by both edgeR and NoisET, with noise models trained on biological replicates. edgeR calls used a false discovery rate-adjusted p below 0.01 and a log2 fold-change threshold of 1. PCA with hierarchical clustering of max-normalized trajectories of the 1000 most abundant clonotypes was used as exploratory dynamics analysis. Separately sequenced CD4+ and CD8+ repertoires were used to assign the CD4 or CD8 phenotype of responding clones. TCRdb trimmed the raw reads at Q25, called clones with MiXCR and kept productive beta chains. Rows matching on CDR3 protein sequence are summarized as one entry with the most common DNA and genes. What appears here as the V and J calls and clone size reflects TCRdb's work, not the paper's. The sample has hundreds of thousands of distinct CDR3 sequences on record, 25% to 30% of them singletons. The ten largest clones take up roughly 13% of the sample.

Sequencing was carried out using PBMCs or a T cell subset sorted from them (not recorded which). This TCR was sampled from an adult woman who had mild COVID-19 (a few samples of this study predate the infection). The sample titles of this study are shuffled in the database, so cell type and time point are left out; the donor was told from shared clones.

The DNA sequence reads TGTGCCAGCAGCCCACCGACTAGCGGGATCGAGCAGTACTTC. The translation is CASSPPTSGIEQYF. The rearranged chain carries TRBV6-6 and TRBJ2-7, with TRBD2 matching 11 junction bases. V is cut back by 6 bases and J by 6 bases, with 7 bases in the junction unmatched. CDR3 length: 14 amino acids, cysteine to phenylalanine. Only the CDR3 DNA stays, 42 bases, in frame from base 1. CDR1 is given as MNHNY and CDR2 as SVGAGI, both from the germline V gene (reference sequence).